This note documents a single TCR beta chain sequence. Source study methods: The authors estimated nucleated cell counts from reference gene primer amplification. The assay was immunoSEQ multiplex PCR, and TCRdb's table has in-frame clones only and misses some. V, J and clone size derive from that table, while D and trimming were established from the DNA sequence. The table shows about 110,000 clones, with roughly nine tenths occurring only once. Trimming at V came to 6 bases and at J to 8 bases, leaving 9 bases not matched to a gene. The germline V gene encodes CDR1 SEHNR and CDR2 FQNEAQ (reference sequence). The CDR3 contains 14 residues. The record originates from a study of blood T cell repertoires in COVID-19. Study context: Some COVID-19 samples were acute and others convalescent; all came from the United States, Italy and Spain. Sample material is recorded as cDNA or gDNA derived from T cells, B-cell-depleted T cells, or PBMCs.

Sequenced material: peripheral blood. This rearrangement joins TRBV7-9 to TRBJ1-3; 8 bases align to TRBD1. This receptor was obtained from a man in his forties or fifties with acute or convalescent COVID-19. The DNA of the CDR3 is TGTGCCAGCAGAGGGACAGGTTTTAAGGACACCATATATTTT. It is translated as CASRGTGFKDTIYF.